What follows are 18 T cell receptor beta chains derived from one specimen sequenced in a study of early T cells in non-severe SARS-CoV-2 infection (dated by TCRdb to about 2021). The library was generated by 5' RACE. The sample was run on a NextSeq 500. Using fastp trimming at Q25 and MiXCR clonotype assembly, TCRdb reanalyzed the public sequencing data and kept in-frame beta chains. Each entry is one CDR3 protein sequence, shown with its most common DNA and genes. This sample comprises under 95,000 distinct CDR3 sequences, roughly 12% of them detected only once. The ten largest clonotypes hold 3.5% to 5.5% of the sample. The sample comprised whole blood. These receptors came from an adult who was a healthcare worker with PCR-confirmed SARS-CoV-2 infection or an uninfected control (not recorded which).

In this sample, this clonotype turned up once. The chain joins TRBV12-3 or TRBV12-4 to TRBJ2-7, with no clear D. V was clipped by 6 bases and J by 0 bases, with 6 bases between them. The CDR3 is made up of 12 amino acids. CDR3 sequence (DNA): TGTGCCAGCAGGAGAAGCTCCTACGAGCAGTACTTC. The encoded protein is CASRRSSYEQYF.

This clonotype showed up many times. The CDR3 region has the DNA TGTGCCAGCAGCTTAGTTGACAGGGTCGAGCAGTACTTC. It is translated as CASSLVDRVEQYF. This sequence joins TRBV7-9 and TRBJ2-7; 7 bases map to TRBD1. V was pared by 1 base and J by 6 bases, with 3 bases of the junction left unmatched. CDR3 length equals 13 residues. Germline CDR1 reads SEHNR; CDR2 reads FQNEAQ (reference sequence).

This clonotype was counted between two and nine times. The J gene is TRBJ2-3, the V gene TRBV12-3 or TRBV12-4; 10 bases line up with TRBD1. The junction had 7 bases not matched to a gene; V was cut back by 6 bases and J by 4 bases. The CDR3 sequence is 15 residues long. The CDR3: CASSTSGTGADTQYF. CDR3 sequence (DNA): TGTGCCAGCAGCACCTCCGGGACAGGGGCAGATACGCAGTATTTT.

The sample holds many counts of this clonotype. DNA of the CDR3: TGTGCCAGCAGCTCCTGGGGCTCCTACAATGAGCAGTTCTTC. Protein: CASSSWGSYNEQFF. V gene TRBV11-2 combines with J gene TRBJ2-1; D is undetermined. The CDR3 contains 14 residues. V dropped 4 bases and J dropped 0 bases, with 7 bases sitting between them. Germline V CDR1 and CDR2: SGHAT, FQNNGV.

This clonotype was seen at least ten times. The V gene is TRBV2, the J gene TRBJ2-3; the D gene is possibly TRBD2 (7 bases). Germline CDR1 is SNHLY and CDR2 is FYNNEI. This CDR3 region has 14 residues. V gave up 5 bases and J gave up 2 bases, with 11 bases separating them. CDR3 sequence (DNA): TGTGCCAGCAGTAGAGGGGGGGTCACAGATACGCAGTATTTT. It is translated as CASSRGGVTDTQYF. The full variable domain, completed using reference TRBV2 and TRBJ2-3, is EPEVTQTPSHQVTQMGQEVILRCVPISNHLYFYWYRQILGQKVEFLVSFYNNEISEKSEIFDDQFSVERPDGSNFTLKIRSTKLEDSAMYFCASSRGGVTDTQYFGPGTRLTVL.

The chain carries TRBV6-6 and TRBJ1-5, with D hard to call. CDR3 size: 12 residues. The germline gives CDR1 MNHNY, CDR2 SVGAGI (reference sequence). V was shortened by 2 bases and J by 3 bases, with 2 bases between the two germline ends. The CDR3 sequence is CASSYDNQPQHF. CDR3 bases: TGTGCCAGCAGTTACGACAATCAGCCCCAGCATTTT.

In nucleotides, the CDR3 is TGTGCCAGCAGCGTAGGAAGGGGGCGAGGCAACTATGGCTACACCTTC. Protein sequence: CASSVGRGRGNYGYTF. This chain uses TRBV9 with TRBJ1-2; 7 positions agree with TRBD1. Germline CDR1 is SGDLS and CDR2 is YYNGEE. The V segment lost 0 bases and the J segment 2 bases; nucleotides outside the gene matches: 7. The CDR3 runs to 16 residues. The full variable domain, with the rest looked up from reference TRBV9 and TRBJ1-2, is DSGVTQTPKHLITATGQRVTLRCSPRSGDLSVYWYQQSLDQGLQFLIQYYNGEERAKGNILERFSAQQFPDLHSELNLSSLELGDSALYFCASSVGRGRGNYGYTFGSGTRLTVV.

V usage is TRBV12-3 or TRBV12-4 and J usage is TRBJ2-7, with TRBD1 as a possible D gene (6 bases). CDR3 length equals 16 residues. Trimming pared 3 bases from V and 0 bases from J, leaving 15 bases between. The CDR3 spells CASSFRRGSNSYEQYF. Here the CDR3 DNA reads TGTGCCAGCAGTTTTCGTAGGGGGTCTAACTCCTACGAGCAGTACTTC.

This clonotype turned up a few times. Its ends do not fully match the called genes, so a read error is possible. V gene TRBV12-5 combines with J gene TRBJ2-4; D is uncertain. Germline loops: CDR1 LGHNT, CDR2 FRNRAP. CDR3 length equals 18 residues. CDR3 amino acids: CASGLDISGGGAKNIQYF. The CDR3 nucleotides are TGTGCTAGTGGCTTGGATATTTCGGGCGGCGGAGCCAAAAACATTCAGTACTTC.

The chain couples TRBV10-2 to TRBJ2-2, with 9 bases matching TRBD2. From germline, CDR1 is WSHSY and CDR2 SAAADI. The CDR3 has 14 amino acids. The J segment lost 7 bases and the V segment lost 0 bases, leaving 0 bases of the junction unmatched. CDR3: CASSESSGSGELFF. DNA for the CDR3: TGCGCCAGCAGTGAGTCTAGCGGGAGCGGGGAGCTGTTTTTT.

The rearrangement uses TRBV20-1 and TRBJ2-7; tentatively, D is TRBD1 or TRBD2 (6 bases each). Germline V gives CDR1 DFQATT, CDR2 SNEGSKA (reference sequence). Trimming left V 6 bases short and J 0 bases short, with 15 bases between. This CDR3 comprises 14 residues. The CDR3 bases are TGCAGTGCCGGCCTAGGGGGGTCCTCCTACGAGCAGTACTTC. Translating it yields CSAGLGGSSYEQYF.

This clonotype has only a few counts. The chain combines TRBV27 with TRBJ2-7; D ambiguous. The CDR3 consists of 15 residues. Germline V lookup: CDR1 MNHEY, CDR2 SMNVEV (reference sequence). The V end lost 0 bases, the J end lost 0 bases, and 9 bases lay between the germline ends. The CDR3 spells CASSLSHLSSYEQYF. CDR3 sequence (DNA): TGTGCCAGCAGTTTATCGCACTTGAGCTCCTACGAGCAGTACTTC.

The CDR3 loop is CASTSGLAADEQFF. CDR3 coding DNA: TGTGCCAGCACCTCGGGACTAGCAGCCGATGAGCAGTTCTTC. This rearrangement joins TRBV6-1 to TRBJ2-1; 9 positions agree with TRBD2. CDR3 length equals 14 residues. Germline V gene sequence: CDR1 MNHNS, CDR2 SASEGT. V lost 7 bases to trimming and J lost 8 bases; unmatched junction nucleotides: 9.

The chain uses TRBV3-1 and TRBJ1-2; D not certain. Germline V gene data show CDR1 as LGHDT and CDR2 as YNNKEL (reference sequence). V was trimmed by 0 bases and J by 3 bases, leaving 11 bases between them. This CDR3 has 15 amino acids. The CDR3 coding sequence is TGTGCCAGCAGCCAAGAACCCAGCAAAGACTATGGCTACACCTTC. Protein product: CASSQEPSKDYGYTF.

This clonotype was picked up a small number of times. J is TRBJ2-3 and V is TRBV12-3 or TRBV12-4; D may be TRBD1 (7 bases). V was cut by 4 bases and J by 6 bases, with 23 bases left in between. CDR3 length: 17 residues. This CDR3 reads CASSSAAGQWLPDTQYF. DNA for the CDR3: TGTGCCAGCAGTTCAGCCGCGGGACAGTGGCTCCCGGATACGCAGTATTTT.

This chain links TRBV19 with TRBJ2-7; D might be TRBD1 (6 bases). Trimming pared 10 bases from V and 5 bases from J, leaving 18 bases between. The CDR3 extends over 13 amino acids. Germline CDR1 and CDR2: LNHDA and SQIVND (reference sequence). The DNA for the CDR3 is TGTGCCACCTCACAGGGCGGAGGAAACGAGCAGTACTTC. As protein: CATSQGGGNEQYF.

V and J are TRBV11-3 and TRBJ2-5, with D uncertain. V gave up 1 base and J gave up 4 bases, with 13 bases separating them. CDR1 and CDR2 from the germline V gene are SGHNT and YENEEA. The CDR3 sequence is 15 residues long. CDR3 sequence reads: CASSLGAWTPETQYF. The CDR3 region has the DNA TGTGCCAGCAGCTTAGGCGCATGGACCCCAGAGACCCAGTACTTC.

This clonotype was picked up many times. J is TRBJ2-1 and V is TRBV20-1; no reliable D call. Trimming took 6 bases from V and 7 from J, leaving 10 bases between them. The CDR3 spans 11 residues. The V gene's germline CDR1 is DFQATT and CDR2 SNEGSKA (reference sequence). This chain's CDR3 is CSASEWNEQFF. The CDR3 DNA reads TGCAGTGCCTCCGAGTGGAATGAGCAGTTCTTC.